Sequencing of this TCR beta chain was carried out in a study of T cell responses to AZD1222 COVID-19 vaccine. V was pared by 1 base and J by 8 bases, with 11 bases between. Germline V gives CDR1 LGHDT, CDR2 YNNKEL (reference sequence). The CDR3 is 14 amino acids. TCRdb's table, derived via immunoSEQ multiplex PCR, lists solely in-frame clones and lacks some. This table has some 170,000 clones, more than 90% appearing once. The table lists this clone with a count of one. The sample here was peripheral blood, taken on day 0 of AZD1222 vaccination. V gene TRBV3-1 (or the pseudogene TRBV3-2) combines with J gene TRBJ1-4; no clear D gene. The sequence derives from an adult in good health. The CDR3 loop reads CASSQGLGREKLFF. The CDR3 nucleotides read TGTGCCAGCAGCCAAGGGCTAGGAAGAGAAAAACTGTTTTTT.